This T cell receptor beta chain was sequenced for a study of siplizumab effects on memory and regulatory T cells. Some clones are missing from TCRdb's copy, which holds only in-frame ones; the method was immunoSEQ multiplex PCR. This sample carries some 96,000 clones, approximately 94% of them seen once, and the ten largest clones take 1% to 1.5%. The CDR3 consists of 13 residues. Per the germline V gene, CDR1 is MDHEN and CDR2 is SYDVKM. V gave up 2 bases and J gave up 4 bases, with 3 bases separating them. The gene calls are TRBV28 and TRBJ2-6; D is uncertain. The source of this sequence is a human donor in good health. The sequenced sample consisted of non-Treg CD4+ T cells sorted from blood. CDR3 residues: CASSLRGANVLTF. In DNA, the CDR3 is TGTGCCAGCAGTTTAAGGGGGGCCAACGTCCTGACTTTC.